The next 20 T cell receptor beta chains were all read from a single sample in a study of blood T cell repertoires in COVID-19. Using immunoSEQ multiplex PCR, the repertoire was profiled, and TCRdb retains in-frame clones only, with some absent. The table shows about 250,000 clones, with around 90% occurring only once. The specimen was peripheral blood. These receptors were taken from a woman between 25 and 40 years old with acute or convalescent COVID-19.

The rearrangement links TRBV7-9 to TRBJ2-1; tentatively, D is TRBD2 (6 bases). V was clipped by 5 bases and J by 5 bases, with 19 bases between them. The CDR3 runs to 16 residues. The germline gives CDR1 SEHNR, CDR2 FQNEAQ (reference sequence). The CDR3 reads CASSNGQRAVDNEQFF. The CDR3 region has the DNA TGTGCCAGCAGCAACGGTCAGCGGGCAGTTGACAATGAGCAGTTCTTC.

Written as DNA, the CDR3 is TGTGCCACCCAAACTAGCGGGAGGTACAATGAGCAGTTCTTC. It yields the protein CATQTSGRYNEQFF. The chain couples TRBV24-1 to TRBJ2-1; 12 bases match TRBD2. The CDR3 length is 14 residues. Trimming at V came to 9 bases and at J to 4 bases, leaving 3 bases not matched to a gene. In germline, CDR1 is KGHDR, CDR2 SFDVKD.

This clone has only a few counts. The CDR3 here is CASSYPKGQKIATNEKLFF. The CDR3 DNA reads TGTGCCAGCAGTTACCCCAAGGGACAGAAGATTGCAACTAATGAAAAACTGTTTTTT. The V and J genes are TRBV6-2 or TRBV6-3 and TRBJ1-4, with 7 bases identical to TRBD1. Germline V lookup: CDR1 MNHEY, CDR2 SVGEGT. V lost 2 bases to trimming and J lost 0 bases; unmatched junction nucleotides: 12. The CDR3 contains 19 residues.

The chain couples TRBV7-2 to TRBJ1-6, with TRBD1 matching over 8 bases. The CDR3 is 15 amino acids. Per germline, CDR1 SGHTA and CDR2 FQGNSA. V was pared by 5 bases and J by 7 bases, with 7 bases of the junction left unmatched. As DNA, the CDR3 is TGTGCCAGCAGCCGTACGGGACAGGAAAATTCACCCCTCCACTTT. Translating it yields CASSRTGQENSPLHF.

The chain uses TRBV7-9 and TRBJ2-6, with TRBD2 matching 10 bases. The V gene end was trimmed by 4 bases and the J gene end by 3 bases; junction bases not matched to a gene: 12. The CDR3 consists of 19 residues. The germline V gene has CDR1 SEHNR and CDR2 FQNEAQ (reference sequence). The CDR3 is CASSYRLAGGTFGANVLTF. The CDR3 nucleotides are TGTGCCAGCAGCTACAGACTAGCGGGTGGGACTTTTGGGGCCAACGTCCTGACTTTC. Variable domain in full (rest from reference TRBV7-9 and TRBJ2-6): DTGVSQNPRHKITKRGQNVTFRCDPISEHNRLYWYRQTLGQGPEFLTYFQNEAQLEKSRLLSDRFSAERPKGSFSTLEIQRTEQGDSAMYLCASSYRLAGGTFGANVLTFGAGSRLTVL.

In nucleotides, the CDR3 is TGCGCCAGCAGCCAAGATTTAGCTCCTGAGCAGTTCTTC. Its translation is CASSQDLAPEQFF. The chain is built from TRBV4-1 and TRBJ2-1; D gene ambiguous. The CDR3 is made up of 13 amino acids. Germline V CDR1 and CDR2: MGHRA, YSYEKL. Trimming stripped 0 bases from V and 9 bases from J, with 9 bases between.

This chain links TRBV6-2 or TRBV6-3 with TRBJ1-1, with D uncertain. V was shortened by 5 bases and J by 2 bases, with 6 bases between the two germline ends. The CDR3 is made up of 12 amino acids. CDR1 and CDR2 (germline): MNHEY, SVGEGT. The CDR3 spells CASSPVNTEAFF. CDR3 sequence (DNA): TGTGCCAGCAGTCCGGTCAACACTGAAGCTTTCTTT.

This chain joins TRBV7-8 and TRBJ2-2; TRBD2 matches at 11 bases. J was trimmed by 4 bases and V by 1 base; bases with no gene match: 2. The CDR3 totals 16 residues. Germline V CDR1 and CDR2: SGHVS, FQNEAQ. The CDR3 protein is CASSLVTSGSTGELFF. CDR3 nucleotide sequence: TGTGCCAGCAGCTTAGTAACTAGCGGGAGCACCGGGGAGCTGTTTTTT.

The chain links TRBV6-2 or TRBV6-3 to TRBJ2-1; no definite D call. V lost 2 bases, J lost 9 bases, and 8 bases lay in between. This CDR3 is 12 amino acids long. CDR1 and CDR2 from the germline V gene are MNHEY and SVGEGT. Here the CDR3 reads CASSYLLGEQFF. The CDR3 nucleotides read TGTGCCAGCAGTTACCTGCTAGGTGAGCAGTTCTTC.

V gene TRBV18 combines with J gene TRBJ2-7, with TRBD2 matching 7 bases. V was clipped by 6 bases and J by 7 bases; unmatched bases: 3. The CDR3 runs to 11 residues. Germline CDR1 reads KGHSH; CDR2 reads LQKENI. CDR3 in DNA: TGTGCCAGCTCCTCCGGGGGGGAGCAGTACTTC. Protein sequence: CASSSGGEQYF.

The chain joins TRBV14 to TRBJ1-4, with D hard to call. Germline CDR1 reads SGHDN; CDR2 reads FVKESK. The ends were cut back, 3 bases at V and 3 bases at J, with 8 bases in the middle. The CDR3 extends over 14 amino acids. CDR3 in amino acids: CASSQTFPNEKLFF. Here the CDR3 DNA reads TGTGCCAGCAGCCAGACTTTCCCTAATGAAAAACTGTTTTTT. The full variable domain, its missing parts supplied by reference TRBV14 and TRBJ1-4, is EAGVTQFPSHSVIEKGQTVTLRCDPISGHDNLYWYRRVMGKEIKFLLHFVKESKQDESGMPNNRFLAERTGGTYSTLKVQPAELEDSGVYFCASSQTFPNEKLFFGSGTQLSVL.

The genes are TRBV18 and TRBJ2-2; 11 positions agree with TRBD2. CDR1 and CDR2 from the germline V gene are KGHSH and LQKENI. The V segment lost 1 base and the J segment 4 bases; nucleotides outside the gene matches: 11. The CDR3 is 19 residues long. The chain's CDR3 is CASSPRVAGGSRTTGELFF. The CDR3 region has the DNA TGTGCCAGCTCACCACGCGTAGCGGGAGGGTCGAGGACCACCGGGGAGCTGTTTTTT.

CDR3 residues: CAGQGGTNEKLFF. DNA for the CDR3: TGTGCCGGCCAGGGAGGAACTAATGAAAAACTGTTTTTT. The chain couples TRBV2 to TRBJ1-4; possibly TRBD1 for D (5 bases). Germline V gene lookup returns CDR1 SNHLY and CDR2 FYNNEI. The CDR3 length is 13 residues. V was trimmed by 11 bases and J by 1 base, leaving 11 bases between them.

The CDR3 nucleotides are TGTGCCAGCCCGAGGGGGCCTGGAAACACCATATATTTT. It encodes CASPRGPGNTIYF. The gene calls are TRBV5-8 and TRBJ1-3; TRBD1 agrees at 7 bases. J gave up 2 bases and V 7 bases, and 3 bases lay outside the gene matches. This CDR3 has 13 residues. Per the germline V gene, CDR1 is SGHTS and CDR2 is YDEGEE.

The V and J genes are TRBV27 and TRBJ1-1; D is ambiguous. Deletions cut 5 bases from V and 1 base from J, with 11 bases between. The CDR3 consists of 14 residues. The V gene's germline CDR1 is MNHEY and CDR2 SMNVEV (reference sequence). The CDR3, as DNA: TGTGCCAGCAGTCCCCCTAGCCGGAACACTGAAGCTTTCTTT. Protein sequence: CASSPPSRNTEAFF.

This chain uses TRBV5-6 with TRBJ1-1; TRBD1 aligns across 8 bases. Germline V gives CDR1 SGHDT, CDR2 YYEEEE. The CDR3 loop spans 14 amino acids. V lost 0 bases and J lost 5; bases outside the gene matches: 3. CDR3 bases: TGTGCCAGCAGCTTGGCAGGGGGCTCGACTGAAGCTTTCTTT. It codes for CASSLAGGSTEAFF.

The rearrangement links TRBV7-9 to TRBJ1-1; no definite D call. V lost 4 bases to trimming and J lost 5 bases, with 14 bases between them. The CDR3 extends over 14 amino acids. CDR1 and CDR2 from the germline V gene are SEHNR and FQNEAQ (reference sequence). The CDR3 DNA follows: TGTGCCAGCAGCTCCAAAGGAGGGAGGACTGAAGCTTTCTTT. Translation gives CASSSKGGRTEAFF.

A remark on this clone: Relative to the germline gene, one junction end is altered; a read error may explain this. The rearrangement joins TRBV5-4 to TRBJ2-5; 8 nucleotides align to TRBD2. CDR1 and CDR2 from the germline V gene are SGHNT and YYREEE (reference sequence). The CDR3 is made up of 12 amino acids. As DNA, the CDR3 is TGTGCCAGCAGCTTGGCCGGGAGGGCCTCGAACTTC. It is translated as CASSLAGRASNF. Full variable domain (rest looked up from reference TRBV5-4 and TRBJ2-5): ETGVTQSPTHLIKTRGQQVTLRCSSQSGHNTVSWYQQALGQGPQFIFQYYREEENGRGNFPPRFSGLQFPNYSSELNVNALELDDSALYLCASSLAGRASNFGPGTRLLVL.

V is TRBV9 and J is TRBJ2-1; 8 nucleotides agree with TRBD1. Trimming at V came to 5 bases and at J to 0 bases, leaving 7 bases not matched to a gene. Looked up from germline, CDR1 is SGDLS and CDR2 is YYNGEE. The CDR3 is 16 residues long. The CDR3 here is CASSPPTGGSYNEQFF. The CDR3 nucleotides read TGTGCCAGCAGTCCACCAACAGGGGGCTCCTACAATGAGCAGTTCTTC.

The CDR3 is CASSQGQAGYTF. CDR3 sequence (DNA): TGCGCCAGCAGCCAAGGCCAGGCTGGCTACACCTTC. This rearrangement joins TRBV4-3 to TRBJ1-2; the D is unclear. This CDR3 region has 12 residues. Germline lookup yields CDR1 LGHNA and CDR2 YSLEER. Trimming stripped 1 base from V and 7 bases from J, with 7 bases between.